This TCR beta chain is from a study of cytomegalovirus exposure and HLA in healthy donors. The overall study: It was reported in a later analysis that the same platform had been used for the roughly 130 validation repertoires as for the approximately 730 first-cohort repertoires.

Overall study findings and caveats: Three CMV-associated chains were confirmed in vitro to be specific for CMV antigens. 150 to 200 TCR beta chains were listed as cytomegalovirus-associated. TCR clusters originating in the first cohort tended to co-occur in the 100 to 150 validation repertoires, according to a later analysis.

Details on this clone: Its antigen is undetermined.

The CDR3 has 14 residues. Germline CDR1 is SGHKS and CDR2 is YYEKEE (reference sequence). V gave up 4 bases and J gave up 3 bases; unmatched junction bases: 3. Data came from immunoSEQ multiplex PCR; TCRdb stores just in-frame clones and leaves some out. The sample has approximately 160,000 clones; 80% to 90% are singletons. The rearrangement joins TRBV5-5 to TRBJ2-7; 11 positions agree with TRBD1. The sequence derives from a woman between 25 and 40 years old in good health and CMV-seronegative. Sequenced material: PBMCs. The CDR3 coding sequence is TGTGCCAGCAGCATCGGGACAGGGGGCTACGAGCAGTACTTC. Protein sequence: CASSIGTGGYEQYF.